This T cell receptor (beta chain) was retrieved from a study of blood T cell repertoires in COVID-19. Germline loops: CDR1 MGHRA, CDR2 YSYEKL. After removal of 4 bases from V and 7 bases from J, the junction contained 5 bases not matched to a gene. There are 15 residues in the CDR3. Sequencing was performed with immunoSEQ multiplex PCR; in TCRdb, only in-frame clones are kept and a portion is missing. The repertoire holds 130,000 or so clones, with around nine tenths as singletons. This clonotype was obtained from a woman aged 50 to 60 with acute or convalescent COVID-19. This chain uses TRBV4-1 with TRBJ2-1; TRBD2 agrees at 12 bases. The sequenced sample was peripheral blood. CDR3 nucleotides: TGCGCCAGCAGCCCAGGACTAGCGGGACTGAATGAGCAGTTCTTC. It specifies CASSPGLAGLNEQFF.